This T cell receptor beta chain was profiled in a study of memory CD4+ T cells and cytomegalovirus serostatus. Study overall: Of the healthy Belgian adults, 9 were CMV seropositive and about 24 seronegative. General study findings and limits: CMV serostatus prediction reached median AUC about 0.95, or 0.9 with US-trained model. Of 150 to 200 reported CMV TCRbeta sequences, around 62 were found in memory CD4+ repertoires.

Germline CDR1 SGHRS, CDR2 YFSETQ. V shed 0 bases and J shed 0 bases, with 16 bases lying between them. CDR3 length equals 17 residues. Method: immunoSEQ multiplex PCR; TCRdb's copy keeps in-frame clones and lacks some. The data hold about 60,000 clones, with approximately 79% observed a single time. Single viable CD3+CD4+CD8-CD45RO+ cells were sorted as the memory CD4+ T cells. CMV serostatus came from serum IgG against pp150, pp28, p38, p52. Concerning this clone itself: Its antigen is still unknown.

Sequencing was carried out using memory CD4+ T cells from blood. The source of this sequence is an adult in good health and CMV-seronegative. The rearrangement joins TRBV5-1 to TRBJ2-7, with a possible D match to TRBD2 (6 bases). The CDR3 nucleotides are TGCGCCAGCAGCTTGGCCGGTGGGACTCAAAGCTCCTACGAGCAGTACTTC. The encoded protein is CASSLAGGTQSSYEQYF.